A single sample is the source of the 24 T cell receptor beta chains below, sequenced in a study of blood T cell repertoires in COVID-19. The method was immunoSEQ multiplex PCR; TCRdb's version includes in-frame clones alone and lacks a portion of them. This table has 150,000 to 200,000 clones, nearly 85% appearing once. Sequencing was done on a sample of peripheral blood. The source of these receptors is a woman under 40 with acute or convalescent COVID-19.

V usage is TRBV7-2 and J usage is TRBJ1-3; unclear D gene. The germline gives CDR1 SGHTA, CDR2 FQGNSA. With 4 bases removed from V and 0 bases from J, the gap between germline ends came to 7 bases. This CDR3 contains 14 residues. This chain's CDR3 is CASSSKSSGNTIYF. In DNA, the CDR3 is TGTGCCAGCAGCTCAAAGAGCTCTGGAAACACCATATATTTT.

CDR3 nucleotide sequence: TGTGCCAGCTCCCAGGACATCTCTGGAAACACCATATATTTT. As protein: CASSQDISGNTIYF. The chain uses TRBV7-8 and TRBJ1-3, with D perhaps matching TRBD1 (5 bases). The CDR3 extends over 14 amino acids. V was pared by 8 bases and J by 0 bases, with 11 bases between. CDR1 is SGHVS and CDR2 is FQNEAQ in the germline V gene.

CDR3 sequence: CAWKLPQGDAGNTIYF. The CDR3, as DNA: TGTGCCTGGAAATTACCACAGGGAGACGCCGGAAACACCATATATTTT. The chain recombines TRBV30 with TRBJ1-3, with D possibly matching TRBD1 (6 bases). Germline V gene data show CDR1 as GTSNPN and CDR2 as SVGIG (reference sequence). The CDR3 consists of 16 residues. The V gene lost 4 bases and the J gene lost 4 bases, with 20 bases spanning the gap.

The chain uses TRBV15 and TRBJ2-1, with D tentatively TRBD2 (5 bases). Germline V lookup: CDR1 LNHNV, CDR2 YYDKDF (reference sequence). The CDR3 has 18 amino acids. V was trimmed by 3 bases and J by 8 bases, leaving 26 bases between them. The chain's CDR3 is CATSSPLSRRGSNYEQFF. The CDR3 DNA reads TGTGCCACCAGCAGCCCACTGTCAAGAAGAGGGAGTAACTATGAGCAGTTCTTC.

The genes are TRBV2 and TRBJ2-1; 7 nucleotides align to TRBD1. V dropped 6 bases and J dropped 3; count of bases not matched to a gene: 2. The CDR3 sequence is 13 residues long. Germline assignment: CDR1 SNHLY and CDR2 FYNNEI. The CDR3 coding sequence is TGTGCCAGCAGGGGGGACAGCTACAATGAGCAGTTCTTC. As protein: CASRGDSYNEQFF.

This chain links TRBV9 with TRBJ1-2; TRBD1 matches at 7 bases. This CDR3 has 14 residues. The V gene's germline CDR1 is SGDLS and CDR2 YYNGEE. Trimming at V came to 5 bases and at J to 1 base, leaving 5 bases not matched to a gene. The CDR3: CASRGTDYNYGYTF. Here the CDR3 DNA reads TGTGCCAGCAGAGGGACAGATTATAACTATGGCTACACCTTC.

The chain has TRBV2 and TRBJ2-2; a possible D gene is TRBD1 (5 bases). CDR3 length equals 13 residues. Germline V gives CDR1 SNHLY, CDR2 FYNNEI. The V end lost 7 bases, the J end lost 7 bases, and 13 bases lay between the germline ends. This CDR3 is CASTPDTIGELFF. The CDR3 region has the DNA TGTGCCAGCACCCCGGACACGATCGGGGAGCTGTTTTTT.

The rearrangement links TRBV3-1 (or the pseudogene TRBV3-2) to TRBJ2-7; 8 bases map to TRBD1. Germline-derived CDR1 and CDR2 are LGHDT and YNNKEL (reference sequence). There are 12 residues in the CDR3. J lost 6 bases, V lost 4 bases, and 2 bases had no gene match. CDR3 amino acids: CASSPTGVEQYF. In DNA form, the CDR3 reads TGTGCCAGCAGCCCGACAGGGGTCGAGCAGTACTTC.

The CDR3 nucleotides read TGTGCCAGCTCATCAGACAATGAGCAGTTCTTC. This gives the protein CASSSDNEQFF. This chain joins TRBV18 and TRBJ2-1; no definite D call. This CDR3 has 11 amino acids. CDR1 KGHSH and CDR2 LQKENI come from the germline V gene. The V end lost 5 bases, the J end lost 5 bases, and 4 bases lay between the germline ends. Drawing the rest from reference TRBV18 and TRBJ2-1, the complete variable domain is NAGVMQNPRHLVRRRGQEARLRCSPMKGHSHVYWYRQLPEEGLKFMVYLQKENIIDESGMPKERFSAEFPKEGPSILRIQQVVRGDSAAYFCASSSDNEQFFGPGTRLTVL.

V usage is TRBV29-1 and J usage is TRBJ2-5; tentatively, D is TRBD2 (7 bases). The length of the CDR3 is 15 residues. With 5 bases removed from V and 10 bases from J, the gap between germline ends came to 26 bases. Per germline, CDR1 SQVTM and CDR2 ANQGSEA. The CDR3 reads CSVWGRGAQFEVQYF. CDR3 sequence (DNA): TGCAGCGTTTGGGGTCGGGGGGCTCAGTTTGAGGTCCAGTACTTC.

This clone occurred once. This chain uses TRBV6-1 with TRBJ2-7; D remains unclear. Looked up from germline, CDR1 is MNHNS and CDR2 is SASEGT. Trimming took 2 bases from V and 0 from J, leaving 11 bases between them. This CDR3 region has 15 residues. For the CDR3, the DNA is TGTGCCAGCAGTGAAAGTTGGGCCACCTCCTACGAGCAGTACTTC. It is translated as CASSESWATSYEQYF.

The chain has TRBV6-6 and TRBJ2-3, with D possibly TRBD1 on 6 matching bases. This CDR3 is 14 amino acids long. Trimming stripped 5 bases from V and 2 bases from J, with 11 bases between. The germline V gene has CDR1 MNHNY and CDR2 SVGAGI (reference sequence). This CDR3 reads CASSKQGFTDTQYF. Written as DNA, the CDR3 is TGTGCCAGCAGTAAACAGGGTTTCACAGATACGCAGTATTTT.

This clone appeared a few times. V usage is TRBV5-4 and J usage is TRBJ2-1; 13 nucleotides agree with TRBD2. CDR3 length equals 15 residues. The germline V gene encodes CDR1 SGHNT and CDR2 YYREEE (reference sequence). Trimming at V came to 4 bases and at J to 7 bases, leaving 5 bases not matched to a gene. The CDR3 spells CASSRTSGRGNEQFF. For the CDR3, the DNA is TGTGCCAGCAGCCGAACTAGCGGGAGGGGGAATGAGCAGTTCTTC.

CDR3 sequence: CASTRRLAGGRGETQYF. The CDR3 bases are TGTGCCAGCACCCGGCGCCTAGCGGGGGGGCGGGGAGAGACCCAGTACTTC. This sequence joins TRBV28 and TRBJ2-5; the match to TRBD2 covers 12 bases. The germline V gene has CDR1 MDHEN and CDR2 SYDVKM. This CDR3 region has 17 residues. V trimming: 7 bases; J trimming: 4 bases; junction bases outside the gene matches: 13.

This clone was counted only a few times. The chain employs TRBV7-3 and TRBJ1-1; D not resolved. V lost 2 bases and J lost 0, with 10 bases in between. Germline lookup yields CDR1 SGHTA and CDR2 FQGTGA. The length of the CDR3 is 15 residues. CDR3 bases: TGTGCCAGCAGCTTATCTCCAGATTTGAACACTGAAGCTTTCTTT. It specifies CASSLSPDLNTEAFF. The variable domain in full, with the rest retrieved from reference TRBV7-3 and TRBJ1-1, is GAGVSQTPSNKVTEKGKYVELRCDPISGHTALYWYRQSLGQGPEFLIYFQGTGAADDSGLPNDRFFAVRPEGSVSTLKIQRTERGDSAVYLCASSLSPDLNTEAFFGQGTRLTVV.

This clone was seen more than once but under ten times. The chain employs TRBV4-3 and TRBJ1-6; 7 positions agree with TRBD1. This CDR3 is built from 16 residues. CDR1 is LGHNA and CDR2 is YSLEER in the germline V gene. The V gene end was trimmed by 1 base and the J gene end by 13 bases; junction bases not matched to a gene: 13. The CDR3 loop is CASSQVHNTGAVPLHF. The CDR3 bases are TGCGCCAGCAGCCAAGTCCACAATACAGGGGCTGTGCCCCTCCACTTT.

The gene calls are TRBV18 and TRBJ1-4, with D perhaps matching TRBD1 (6 bases). The length of the CDR3 is 18 residues. Germline V gives CDR1 KGHSH, CDR2 LQKENI. V lost 4 bases to trimming and J lost 0 bases, with 18 bases between them. DNA for the CDR3: TGTGCCAGCTCACTTACAGGGCAGTCCGTTGCAACTAATGAAAAACTGTTTTTT. This encodes CASSLTGQSVATNEKLFF. The whole variable domain, remainder taken from reference TRBV18 and TRBJ1-4, is NAGVMQNPRHLVRRRGQEARLRCSPMKGHSHVYWYRQLPEEGLKFMVYLQKENIIDESGMPKERFSAEFPKEGPSILRIQQVVRGDSAAYFCASSLTGQSVATNEKLFFGSGTQLSVL.

CDR3 loop: CATTLRRSSYNSPLHF. The CDR3 DNA sequence: TGTGCCACTACACTCAGGAGGAGCTCCTATAATTCACCCCTCCACTTT. The chain combines TRBV2 with TRBJ1-6; D gene unclear. V shed 10 bases and J shed 0 bases, with 16 bases lying between them. The CDR3 loop spans 16 amino acids. The germline V gene encodes CDR1 SNHLY and CDR2 FYNNEI.

The V and J genes are TRBV13 and TRBJ2-1; D is perhaps TRBD1 (5 bases). The germline V and J ends were trimmed by 0 bases and 8 bases, with 8 bases remaining between them. Looked up from germline, CDR1 is PRHDT and CDR2 is FYEKMQ (reference sequence). This CDR3 has 13 amino acids. In nucleotides, the CDR3 is TGTGCCAGCAGCTTAGGTAGGGGCTATGAGCAGTTCTTC. This translates into CASSLGRGYEQFF. Complete variable domain (other parts from reference TRBV13 and TRBJ2-1): AAGVIQSPRHLIKEKRETATLKCYPIPRHDTVYWYQQGPGQDPQFLISFYEKMQSDKGSIPDRFSAQQFSDYHSELNMSSLELGDSALYFCASSLGRGYEQFFGPGTRLTVL.

This clone was seen a few times. The V call is TRBV27, the J call TRBJ2-2; the D gene is possibly TRBD1 (6 bases). The ends were cut back, 4 bases at V and 0 bases at J, with 12 bases in the middle. CDR1 is MNHEY and CDR2 is SMNVEV in the germline V gene (reference sequence). The CDR3 length is 16 residues. The CDR3 DNA sequence: TGTGCCAGCAGTTCCCCCGGGACAACGAACACCGGGGAGCTGTTTTTT. This sequence encodes CASSSPGTTNTGELFF.

The CDR3 spells CAWSRPPGNTEAFF. The CDR3 DNA reads as TGTGCCTGGAGTCGGCCCCCAGGGAACACTGAAGCTTTCTTT. The V gene is TRBV30, the J gene TRBJ1-1; D ambiguous. V shed 2 bases and J shed 1 base, with 11 bases lying between them. The CDR3 runs 14 residues. CDR1 is GTSNPN, CDR2 SVGIG, per germline (reference sequence).

The chain employs TRBV5-4 and TRBJ2-3, with D possibly being TRBD2 (7 bases). Trimming cost V 0 bases and J 4 bases, with 18 bases left between them. This CDR3 has 17 amino acids. CDR1 and CDR2 from the germline V gene are SGHNT and YYREEE (reference sequence). Written as DNA, the CDR3 is TGTGCCAGCAGCTTGGAGGGGGGGTCGGGTCCGGCAGATACGCAGTATTTT. This encodes CASSLEGGSGPADTQYF.

The chain joins TRBV27 to TRBJ1-1; the match to TRBD1 covers 9 bases. The length of the CDR3 is 13 residues. Germline V gene lookup returns CDR1 MNHEY and CDR2 SMNVEV (reference sequence). The ends lost 8 bases at V and 5 bases at J; junction bases unmatched: 6. The CDR3 reads CASQQGARTEAFF. The CDR3, as DNA: TGTGCCAGCCAACAGGGGGCAAGGACTGAAGCTTTCTTT.

The chain couples TRBV5-5 to TRBJ2-7; TRBD2 aligns across 7 bases. The CDR3 spans 16 residues. Germline V gene sequence: CDR1 SGHKS, CDR2 YYEKEE (reference sequence). With V trimmed by 0 bases and J by 2 bases, 8 bases remained unmatched. CDR3 loop: CASSLAVGGATYEQYF. CDR3 coding DNA: TGTGCCAGCAGCTTGGCAGTGGGAGGGGCCACCTACGAGCAGTACTTC.